This T cell receptor beta chain comes out of a study of blood T cell repertoires in COVID-19 (dated by TCRdb to 2018 to 2020). For the study in its entirety: The collaborator samples originated in the United States, Italy and Spain and spanned the acute and convalescent phases of COVID-19. The samples were drawn from two sources: the first 160 participants of the ongoing ImmuneRACE study, and fewer than 1,500 subjects contributed by 6 global collaborators. The repertoires were released in a freely available public database intended as a resource for research on the immune response to SARS-CoV-2. Where available, HLA class I and class II types were obtained from metadata supplied by the sample provider rather than from assay-based typing. The prospective study material was composed of cDNA or gDNA derived from T cells, B-cell-depleted T cells, or PBMCs. Subjects who had been exposed to COVID-19, were actively infected with it, or had recovered from it provided the deeply sampled blood TCRbeta repertoires that made up the dataset. A de-identified subject ID, COVID-19 status, age in years and sex were almost always included in the sample metadata.

Between the V and J ends, shortened by 6 bases and 5 bases respectively, the junction contains 9 bases. From the cysteine through the phenylalanine, the CDR3 covers 12 amino acids. The CDR3 DNA has 36 bases and is translated from base 1. In Seattle, one collaborating source enrolled patients while the infection was active and tracked those patients longitudinally over the course of disease. Each collaborating institution followed its own protocols to collect whole blood in K2EDTA tubes. Collaborator samples were shipped for TCRbeta analysis as frozen whole blood, isolated PBMCs, or DNA extracted from either sample type. The immunoSEQ Assay, a bias-controlled multiplex PCR, was used to amplify TCRbeta CDR3 regions from genomic DNA. The original methods were these. Nucleated cell counts per sample were estimated from amplification of reference gene primers within the assay. Sequence reads were collapsed and filtered to measure the absolute abundance of every unique TCRbeta CDR3 rearrangement. Productive Simpson clonality was computed per sample as the square root of Simpson's diversity index over productive rearrangements. Not all clones reach the TCRdb copy of this immuneACCESS table, which keeps in-frame sequences only. Checked studies attribute under half of the gap to unresolved V genes and leave the rest unexplained. V, J and clone size derive from that table, while D and trimming were established from the DNA sequence. This sample gives some 130,000 clones in total; approximately 90% of them show up just once. About 4.4% of the sample lies in the top ten.

General findings and caveats noted by the study authors: How much clinical and demographic metadata was included differed by source and by participant, and the metadata was provided uncurated.

As to this clone: What antigen it recognizes has not been identified. There are no base qualities to consult, and no much larger clone falls within one base.

The source of this sequence is a man between 60 and 75 years old with COVID-19, enrolled during active disease. The chain employs TRBV12-3 or TRBV12-4 and TRBJ2-3; the D gene is not confidently resolved. Material for sequencing was peripheral blood. Here is the DNA: TGTGCCAGCAGCTTTAGAGGAGATACGCAGTATTTT. Its translation reads: CASSFRGDTQYF.